The clone carrying this T cell receptor beta chain was recorded at least ten times. Its antigen is unknown. Each CDR3 protein is one row after TCRdb ran MiXCR on the multiplex PCR reads. This table has 150,000 to 200,000 distinct CDR3 sequences, 30% to 35% appearing once. Samples came from axillary lymph nodes draining the breast cancer. This CDR3 is built from 13 residues. CDR1 and CDR2 from the germline V gene are KGHSH and LQKENI. Trimming stripped 3 bases from V and 6 bases from J, with 12 bases between. The data stem from a study of breast tumors, draining lymph nodes, adjacent tissues. Study-wide results and limits: Luminal-like breast cancer showed significantly higher tumor–nontumor repertoire similarity than basal-like.

The sequenced sample consisted of axillary lymph node tissue. The receptor was derived from a female donor with breast cancer. Some clones in this sample may be carry-over from other donors' samples. The J gene is TRBJ2-7, the V gene TRBV18; D remains unclear. CDR3 bases: TGTGCCAGCTCACCGGCCGACTTTGGCGAGCAGTACTTC. This gives the protein CASSPADFGEQYF. The full variable domain, with the rest looked up from reference TRBV18 and TRBJ2-7, is NAGVMQNPRHLVRRRGQEARLRCSPMKGHSHVYWYRQLPEEGLKFMVYLQKENIIDESGMPKERFSAEFPKEGPSILRIQQVVRGDSAAYFCASSPADFGEQYFGPGTRLTVT.